This paragraph reports one T cell receptor beta chain. These data are taken from a study of blood T cell repertoires in COVID-19. The germline V gene encodes CDR1 DFQATT and CDR2 SNEGSKA (reference sequence). V shed 3 bases and J 2 bases; nucleotides not matched to a gene: 15. The CDR3 covers 18 residues. In the source study's methods: Amplification of reference gene primers was used by the study to estimate nucleated cell counts. Assay: immunoSEQ multiplex PCR; the TCRdb copy retains only in-frame clones and omits some. V and J calls plus clone size are reproduced from that table; the DNA served to infer D and trimming. Here the sample spans about 300,000 clones, around 90% being singletons.

The chain links TRBV20-1 to TRBJ2-1; 8 positions match TRBD2. This receptor was identified in a woman in her 30s who had recovered from COVID-19. Sequenced input: PBMCs or T cells enriched from blood (not recorded which). As DNA, the CDR3 is TGCAGTGCTAGTGAAATGTTAGAAACTAGCGGAGCCTACAATGAGCAGTTCTTC. Translated, it gives CSASEMLETSGAYNEQFF.